These 3 T cell receptor beta chains came from one sample sequenced in a study of vaccination and CD4 T cells after COVID-19. Time point reported: late sampling 161 to 241 days after vaccination in a few convalescent patients. Treatment reported: roughly ten-day PBMC culture with coronavirus spike peptide pools or control peptides (ViraFEST assay). CD4+ T cells that had been cultured provided DNA sequenced with the Oncomine TCR Beta short-read assay. TCRdb re-derived calls from the PCR reads in MiXCR, one entry per CDR3 protein. The repertoire holds over 20,000 distinct CDR3 sequences, with less than 45% as singletons. The antigens these receptors bind are not known. Material: CD4+ T cells from blood, cultured in vitro, obtained about 7 months after SARS-CoV-2 vaccination. The origin of the receptors is a human donor who had recovered from COVID-19.

This clonotype was seen only a few times. The V call is TRBV20-1, the J call TRBJ2-3; 7 bases line up with TRBD2. V lost 1 base and J lost 1; bases outside the gene matches: 5. The germline CDR1 and CDR2 sequences are DFQATT and SNEGSKA (reference sequence). CDR3 length: 15 residues. DNA for the CDR3: TGCAGTGCTAGAGCTTGGGACTATGGCACAGATACGCAGTATTTT. This gives the protein CSARAWDYGTDTQYF.

This clonotype was picked up a small number of times. V usage is TRBV24-1 and J usage is TRBJ1-2; no reliable D call. Trimming pared 4 bases from V and 5 bases from J, leaving 10 bases between. Germline V gene sequence: CDR1 KGHDR, CDR2 SFDVKD. This CDR3 has 13 amino acids. The CDR3 DNA follows: TGTGCCACCAGTGAGCCGACACATTATGGCTACACCTTC. It specifies CATSEPTHYGYTF.

V is TRBV7-2 and J is TRBJ2-7, with D tentatively TRBD1 (6 bases). V was clipped by 1 base and J by 4 bases, with 14 bases between them. The germline gives CDR1 SGHTA, CDR2 FQGNSA. CDR3 length: 15 amino acids. The CDR3 nucleotides read TGTGCCAGCAGCTTAGTTGGGGCAGGGGCTTACGAGCAGTACTTC. Residues: CASSLVGAGAYEQYF.